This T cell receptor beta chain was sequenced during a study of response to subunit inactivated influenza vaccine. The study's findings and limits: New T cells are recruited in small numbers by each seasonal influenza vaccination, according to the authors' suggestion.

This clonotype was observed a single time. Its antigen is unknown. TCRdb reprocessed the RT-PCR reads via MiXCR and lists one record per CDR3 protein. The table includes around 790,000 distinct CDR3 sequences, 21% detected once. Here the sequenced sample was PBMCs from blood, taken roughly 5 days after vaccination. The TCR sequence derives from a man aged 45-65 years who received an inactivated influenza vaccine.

The CDR3 DNA sequence: TGCAGTGCTCCCTCCGGGGACAGGGCTTGGGCCGGGGAGCTGTTTTTT. Translating it yields CSAPSGDRAWAGELFF. V and J are TRBV20-1 and TRBJ2-2; 9 nucleotides align to TRBD1. The CDR3 loop spans 16 amino acids. Germline CDR1 is DFQATT and CDR2 is SNEGSKA (reference sequence). The ends lost 5 bases at V and 6 bases at J; junction bases unmatched: 13.